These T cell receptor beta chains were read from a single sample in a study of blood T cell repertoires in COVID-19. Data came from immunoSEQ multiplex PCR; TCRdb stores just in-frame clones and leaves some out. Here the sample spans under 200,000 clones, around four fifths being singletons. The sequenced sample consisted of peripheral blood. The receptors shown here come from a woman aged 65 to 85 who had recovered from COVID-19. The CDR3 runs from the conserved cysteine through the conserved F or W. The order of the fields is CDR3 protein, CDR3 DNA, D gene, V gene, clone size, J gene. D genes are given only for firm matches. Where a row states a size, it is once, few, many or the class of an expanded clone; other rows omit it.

CASSLRGYEQYF,TGTGCCAGCAGTTTAAGGGGCTACGAGCAGTACTTC,NA,TRBV27,NA,TRBJ2-7
CAWSRDRGVGGYTF,TGTGCCTGGAGCCGGGACAGGGGGGTGGGTGGCTACACCTTC,TRBD1,TRBV30,NA,TRBJ1-2
CASAQGGTQYF,TGTGCTAGTGCCCAGGGGGGTACGCAGTATTTT,NA,TRBV12-5,NA,TRBJ2-3
CASSRNGQGDEQYF,TGTGCCAGCAGCCGCAACGGACAGGGGGACGAGCAGTACTTC,TRBD1,TRBV9,NA,TRBJ2-7
CASSLAGTGGEGYTF,TGCGCCAGCAGCTTGGCGGGGACAGGGGGCGAGGGCTACACCTTC,TRBD1,TRBV5-1,many,TRBJ1-2
CASSLSGGTDTQYF,TGTGCCAGCAGCCTTAGCGGGGGGACAGATACGCAGTATTTT,TRBD2,TRBV7-9,NA,TRBJ2-3
CASSGKTGGTGELFF,TGTGCCAGCAGCGGAAAGACAGGGGGGACCGGGGAGCTGTTTTTT,TRBD1,TRBV7-9,NA,TRBJ2-2
CASSPAGNQETQYF,TGTGCCAGCAGCCCCGCGGGGAACCAAGAGACCCAGTACTTC,NA,TRBV9,NA,TRBJ2-5
CASSQDRLGGAGNTIYF,TGCGCCAGCAGCCAAGATCGGCTAGGGGGAGCTGGAAACACCATATATTTT,NA,TRBV4-1,once,TRBJ1-3
CASSSREVGNYGYTF,TGCGCCAGCAGCTCCCGGGAGGTTGGGAACTATGGCTACACCTTC,NA,TRBV5-1,once,TRBJ1-2
CASSQDPGLAGYNEQFF,TGCGCCAGCAGCCAAGATCCGGGACTAGCGGGCTACAATGAGCAGTTCTTC,TRBD2,TRBV4-3,few,TRBJ2-1
CASSLPGQALSGANVLTF,TGCGCCAGCAGCTTGCCGGGACAGGCGCTCTCTGGGGCCAACGTCCTGACTTTC,TRBD1,TRBV5-1,NA,TRBJ2-6
CSVDMSHNEQFF,TGCAGCGTTGACATGAGCCACAATGAGCAGTTCTTC,NA,TRBV29-1,NA,TRBJ2-1
CASAGTDNEQFF,TGTGCCAGCGCCGGGACTGACAATGAGCAGTTCTTC,NA,TRBV7-6,NA,TRBJ2-1
CASSLGLSGGAFF,TGCGCCAGCAGCCTAGGACTGTCAGGGGGCGCTTTCTTT,TRBD1,TRBV5-1,few,TRBJ1-1
CASSPDRENTEAFF,TGTGCCAGCAGCCCGGACAGGGAGAACACTGAAGCTTTCTTT,TRBD1,TRBV6-5,NA,TRBJ1-1
CASGGGRHEQYF,TGCGCCAGCGGGGGCGGGAGGCACGAGCAGTACTTC,TRBD2,TRBV4-1,NA,TRBJ2-7
CASKPGLAADTQYF,TGTGCCAGCAAACCGGGACTAGCGGCAGATACGCAGTATTTT,TRBD2,TRBV6-5,NA,TRBJ2-3